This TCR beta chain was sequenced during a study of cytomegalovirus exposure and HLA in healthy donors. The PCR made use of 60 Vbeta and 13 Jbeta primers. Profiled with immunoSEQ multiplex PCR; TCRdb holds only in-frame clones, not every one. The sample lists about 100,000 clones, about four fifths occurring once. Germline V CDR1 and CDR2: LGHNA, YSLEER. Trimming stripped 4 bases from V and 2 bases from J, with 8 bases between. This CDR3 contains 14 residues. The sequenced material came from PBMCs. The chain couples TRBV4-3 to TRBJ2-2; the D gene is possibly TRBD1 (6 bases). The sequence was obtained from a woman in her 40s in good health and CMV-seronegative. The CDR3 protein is CASSLGTNTGELFF. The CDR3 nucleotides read TGCGCCAGCAGCCTTGGGACAAACACCGGGGAGCTGTTTTTT.